This is a list of T cell receptor beta chains from one sample in a study of cytomegalovirus exposure and HLA in healthy donors. Libraries were prepared by immunoSEQ multiplex PCR; TCRdb keeps only in-frame clonotypes and omits some of them. The sample carries about 120,000 clones, more than 75% recorded once. Sequenced: PBMCs. The source is a woman aged 40 to 55 in good health and CMV-seropositive. Both conserved end residues are part of each CDR3. D genes are given only for firm matches. Only some rows state a clone size, as once, few, many or a class for expanded clones.

V gene	J gene	D gene	clone size	CDR3 protein	CDR3 DNA
TRBV11-2	TRBJ2-5	NA	NA	CASSYTGMGAETQYF	TGTGCCAGCAGCTATACAGGGATGGGGGCAGAGACCCAGTACTTC
TRBV25-1	TRBJ2-3	TRBD1	NA	CASSGNRGLDGTDTQYF	TGTGCCAGCAGTGGAAACAGGGGGCTGGATGGCACAGATACGCAGTATTTT
TRBV29-1	TRBJ2-6	NA	NA	CSVEQGNSGANVLTF	TGCAGCGTTGAGCAGGGAAACTCAGGGGCCAACGTCCTGACTTTC
TRBV6-1	TRBJ1-2	NA	few	CASRVDGVRYGYTF	TGTGCCAGCAGAGTAGACGGAGTACGCTATGGCTACACCTTC
TRBV6-6	TRBJ1-1	NA	NA	CASSRGDGTEAFF	TGTGCCAGCAGTCGCGGGGACGGCACTGAAGCTTTCTTT
TRBV25-1	TRBJ1-4	TRBD1	NA	CASSGGTVTNEKLFF	TGTGCCAGCAGTGGGGGGACAGTGACTAATGAAAAACTGTTTTTT
TRBV10-1	TRBJ1-1	NA	once	CASSAGFTEAFF	TGCGCCAGCAGTGCGGGATTCACTGAAGCTTTCTTT
TRBV7-2	TRBJ1-4	NA	once	CASSFGSLFNEKLFF	TGTGCCAGCAGCTTCGGGAGTCTTTTTAATGAAAAACTGTTTTTT
TRBV10-3	TRBJ1-3	NA	NA	CATNPGGLGGNTIYF	TGTGCCACCAACCCGGGGGGTTTGGGCGGAAACACCATATATTTT
TRBV9	TRBJ2-3	NA	few	CASSVTGRGLATDTQYF	TGTGCCAGCAGCGTAACGGGGCGGGGGCTAGCAACAGATACGCAGTATTTT
TRBV10-3	TRBJ2-1	TRBD2	NA	CAIRGASGGSYNEQFF	TGTGCCATCAGGGGGGCTAGCGGGGGCTCCTACAATGAGCAGTTCTTC
TRBV10-1	TRBJ2-7	TRBD1	once	CASSEKYGTGRPEQYF	TGCGCCAGCAGTGAGAAGTACGGGACAGGGAGGCCCGAGCAGTACTTC
TRBV6-5	TRBJ1-2	NA	NA	CASSYSAGVGYTF	TGTGCCAGCAGTTACTCTGCGGGAGTTGGCTACACCTTC
TRBV30	TRBJ1-2	NA	NA	CAWSVVRGGGYTF	TGTGCCTGGAGTGTAGTCCGGGGAGGCGGCTACACCTTC
TRBV6-1	TRBJ1-2	TRBD1	NA	CASSEGAGGYYGYTF	TGTGCCAGCAGTGAAGGCGCAGGGGGGTACTATGGCTACACCTTC
TRBV10-3	TRBJ1-2	TRBD1	NA	CAGQGTGAGYTF	TGTGCCGGACAGGGGACAGGGGCTGGCTACACCTTC
TRBV30	TRBJ1-6	TRBD1	NA	CAWSGTGGSPLHF	TGTGCCTGGAGCGGGACAGGGGGTTCACCCCTCCACTTT
TRBV2	TRBJ2-2	NA	few	CASSEGRGTGELFF	TGTGCCAGCAGTGAAGGAAGAGGAACCGGGGAGCTGTTTTTT
TRBV6-5	TRBJ2-7	TRBD1	NA	CASSPTGIYEQYF	TGTGCCAGCAGTCCGACAGGGATATACGAGCAGTACTTC
TRBV25-1	TRBJ1-2	NA	NA	CASSEQGRGGYTF	TGTGCCAGCAGTGAACAGGGGAGAGGCGGCTACACCTTC
TRBV19	TRBJ2-5	NA	NA	CASSIEFTRETQYF	TGTGCCAGTAGTATTGAGTTCACTAGGGAGACCCAGTACTTC
TRBV9	TRBJ2-1	TRBD1	hyperexpanded	CASSIWDRAGNEQFF	TGTGCCAGCAGCATTTGGGACAGGGCGGGAAATGAGCAGTTCTTC
TRBV9	TRBJ1-1	NA	NA	CASSAEVNTEAFF	TGTGCCAGCAGCGCGGAGGTCAACACTGAAGCTTTCTTT
TRBV27	TRBJ1-2	NA	few	CASSLSRTSIGYTF	TGTGCCAGCAGTTTATCGAGGACTAGTATTGGCTACACCTTC
TRBV13	TRBJ1-2	TRBD1	NA	CASSLTGGAWGYTF	TGTGCCAGCAGCTTAACAGGGGGCGCGTGGGGCTACACCTTC
TRBV5-4	TRBJ2-1	TRBD2	NA	CASSLDLAGGYNEQFF	TGTGCCAGCAGCTTGGATCTAGCGGGGGGTTACAATGAGCAGTTCTTC
TRBV5-4	TRBJ2-3	TRBD2	NA	CASSSHRRGVTDTQYF	TGTGCCAGCAGCTCGCACCGGCGGGGGGTCACAGATACGCAGTATTTT
TRBV27	TRBJ1-2	NA	NA	CASSLSPDYGYTF	TGTGCCAGCAGTTTGTCACCGGACTATGGCTACACCTTC
TRBV5-1	TRBJ2-3	TRBD2	NA	CASSPLGSGGTDTQYF	TGCGCCAGCAGCCCGCTTGGGAGCGGGGGCACAGATACGCAGTATTTT
TRBV19	TRBJ1-3	NA	NA	CASSSRTATSGNTIYF	TGTGCCAGTAGTTCCCGGACAGCGACCTCTGGAAACACCATATATTTT
TRBV6-5	TRBJ1-2	NA	NA	CASSYSRGWGYGYTF	TGTGCCAGCAGTTACTCGAGGGGGTGGGGCTATGGCTACACCTTC
TRBV4-1	TRBJ2-5	NA	once	CASSQDGEETQYF	TGCGCCAGCAGCCAAGATGGGGAGGAGACCCAGTACTTC